What follows are 2 T cell receptor beta chains derived from one specimen sequenced in a study of T cells after somatic rescue of genetic block. The table came from immunoSEQ multiplex PCR; TCRdb's copy has only in-frame clones and leaves some out. Of around 50,000 clones in the sample, roughly 96% are singletons; the top ten hold approximately 0.075%. Sequenced material: peripheral blood mononuclear cells (PBMCs). Every receptor here comes from a child under two years old.

The chain links TRBV29-1 to TRBJ1-2; a possible D gene is TRBD1 (5 bases). Trimming removed 2 bases at V and 4 bases at J, with 14 bases between. Germline-derived CDR1 and CDR2 are SQVTM and ANQGSEA. The CDR3 extends over 14 amino acids. CDR3 nucleotides: TGCAGCGTTGAAACGGGAAGGGGTTTCTATGGCTACACCTTC. It encodes CSVETGRGFYGYTF.

The chain employs TRBV27 and TRBJ1-1; D not resolved. Germline assignment: CDR1 MNHEY and CDR2 SMNVEV (reference sequence). Trimming took 0 bases from V and 5 from J, leaving 13 bases between them. There are 15 residues in the CDR3. As DNA, the CDR3 is TGTGCCAGCAGTTTATCCACAGTGCCGTGGACTGAAGCTTTCTTT. Protein: CASSLSTVPWTEAFF.